This is a list of T cell receptor beta chains from one sample in a study of control samples from healthy donors and cancer patients. Produced via immunoSEQ multiplex PCR; TCRdb's table is partial and in-frame only. Among 200,000 or so clones listed, roughly 94% were seen once. The sequenced material came from blood. All receptors come from a middle-aged man in good health. Each CDR3 is given with its conserved first and last residue. Fields, in order: J gene, V gene, clone size, D gene, CDR3 DNA, CDR3 protein. The D gene is left open where the match is weak. Clone sizes are given selectively: once, few, many, or a class where the clone is expanded.

TRBJ1-1 | TRBV7-9 | . | TRBD1 | TGTGCCAGCAGCCCCGGACAGGGGGACACTGAAGCTTTCTTT | CASSPGQGDTEAFF
TRBJ1-2 | TRBV7-2 | . | . | TGTGCCAGCAGCACCAGAGACAGGACCTATGGCTACACCTTC | CASSTRDRTYGYTF
TRBJ2-1 | TRBV13 | once | TRBD1 | TGTGCCAGCAGCCCCGGACAGGGCTCCTACAATGAGCAGTTCTTC | CASSPGQGSYNEQFF
TRBJ1-5 | TRBV28 | . | TRBD1 | TGTGCCAGCAGTCCCGGACAGGGGGCGCGTCAGCCCCAGCATTTT | CASSPGQGARQPQHF
TRBJ2-2 | TRBV14 | . | . | TGTGCCAGCAGCCCATTGTTGTTTGCCGGGGAGCTGTTTTTT | CASSPLLFAGELFF
TRBJ1-5 | TRBV6-4 | . | TRBD1 | TGTGCCAGCAGTGACGGGGACAGGGATCTGCAGCCCCAGCATTTT | CASSDGDRDLQPQHF
TRBJ1-5 | TRBV6-5 | . | . | TGTGCCAGCAGCAACGGACGCAATCAGCCCCAGCATTTT | CASSNGRNQPQHF
TRBJ1-4 | TRBV2 | . | . | TGTGCCAGCAGTTGGTATGCAACTAATGAAAAACTGTTTTTT | CASSWYATNEKLFF
TRBJ1-2 | TRBV7-9 | . | TRBD1 | TGTGCCAGCAGCTTACTTAAAGGGGGCGACTATGGCTACACCTTC | CASSLLKGGDYGYTF
TRBJ2-7 | TRBV28 | . | TRBD1 | TGTGCCAGTTCGCGGGACAGGGGAGGGCAGTACTTC | CASSRDRGGQYF
TRBJ1-4 | TRBV7-9 | . | . | TGTGCCAGCAGCTTAGTGGCAGGGACTAATGAAAAACTGTTTTTT | CASSLVAGTNEKLFF
TRBJ2-2 | TRBV6-5 | . | TRBD2 | TGTGCCAGCACCGGGGGGTCCGGGGAGCTGTTTTTT | CASTGGSGELFF
TRBJ1-1 | TRBV13 | . | . | TGTGCCAGCAGCTTAACCCCACAGAGTGAAGCTTTCTTT | CASSLTPQSEAFF
TRBJ2-7 | TRBV7-2 | . | . | TGTGCCAGCAGCCAAAGGAGACTATCCTACGAGCAGTACTTC | CASSQRRLSYEQYF
TRBJ1-4 | TRBV6-1 | once | . | TGTGCCAGCAGTGAATTGTGGGCAACTAATGAAAAACTGTTTTTT | CASSELWATNEKLFF
TRBJ1-2 | TRBV19 | . | . | TGTGCCAGTAGTATTACCAGAACTAACTATGGCTACACCTTC | CASSITRTNYGYTF
TRBJ2-7 | TRBV2 | . | . | TGTGCCAGCAGTGGTCAGTCCTACGAGCAGTACTTC | CASSGQSYEQYF
TRBJ1-3 | TRBV5-1 | . | . | TGCGCCAGCAGCTTGGAGGCCTCTGGAAACACCATATATTTT | CASSLEASGNTIYF
TRBJ1-1 | TRBV12-3/TRBV12-4 | . | . | TGTGCCAGCTCCCAAAGGGGGGACACTGAAGCTTTCTTT | CASSQRGDTEAFF
TRBJ1-2 | TRBV9 | . | TRBD1 | TGTGCCAGCAGCCGCGGTACAGGGGAGGGTAACTATGGCTACACCTTC | CASSRGTGEGNYGYTF
TRBJ2-5 | TRBV5-4 | . | . | TGTGCCAGCAGCTTGCCCGTTCTGGGTCAAGAGACCCAGTACTTC | CASSLPVLGQETQYF